This entry describes one T cell receptor beta chain. Its antigen is currently unknown. Library preparation for TCR beta used quantitative 5'-RACE with molecular barcodes. TCRdb fed the 5' RACE reads into MiXCR, producing one record per CDR3 protein. The table has approximately 150,000 distinct CDR3 sequences, 25% to 35% seen once. The data originate from a study of CD8 T cells in ankylosing spondylitis. Findings of the study overall: Clones linked to disease, bearing a CD8+ phenotype, were relatively rare in peripheral blood.

Deletions cut 4 bases from V and 2 bases from J, with 4 bases between. The CDR3 contains 12 residues. Germline V gives CDR1 MNHEY, CDR2 SVGEGT. This clonotype was sampled from a male donor with ankylosing spondylitis. The V gene is TRBV6-2 or TRBV6-3, the J gene TRBJ2-3; no firm D call. Sequenced input: synovial fluid, either unsorted or a sorted T cell fraction (not recorded which). CDR3 amino acids: CASSSNTDTQYF. CDR3 nucleotide sequence: TGTGCCAGCAGTTCCAACACAGATACGCAGTATTTT.